What follows is one T cell receptor beta chain and its context. Its antigen remains unidentified. There are no base qualities to consult, and no much larger clone falls within one base. Ends trimmed: V by 9 bases, J by 7 bases; bases unmatched to a gene: 7. The germline V gene (reference sequence) sets CDR1 to LNHDA and CDR2 to SQIVND. The CDR3 covers 15 residues, taking in both the cysteine and the phenylalanine. Only the CDR3 DNA is retained, 45 bases long and in frame from the first base. The data derive from a study of T and B cells in COVID-19 patients (dated by TCRdb to between 2020 and 2021). The study in broad terms: Using TRB and IGH repertoire sequencing of peripheral blood, the study characterized adaptive immunity in COVID-19 patients who had active infection or had recovered. In the active-infection cohort, about 65% of the roughly 20 patients were critically ill and required mechanical ventilation or ECMO. Over 8 million TCR sequences were analysed from a TCR and BCR sequence repository that comprised 37 patients and 55 to 75 time points. A recovered cohort was made up of more than 15 patients contributing roughly 21 samples, mostly after mild to moderate COVID-19 managed as outpatients. In the active-infection cohort, about 90% of the roughly 20 patients had comorbidities linked to unfavorable COVID-19 outcome. As many as 9 follow-up blood samples were taken per patient, and some of the samples covered different disease stages within the same individual. A couple of patients were included in both the recovered and active cohorts because samples were available from active disease and after recovery. The recovered cohort had a median age of about 30 years, compared with approximately 67 years in the active-infection cohort. Repertoire analyses used an age-matched reference group of approximately 40 healthy donors who were negative for COVID-19 antibodies as the comparison. Results the study describes overall, beyond this receptor: Specific T cell subsets (CD4+/Treg/CD8+) and sorted SARS-CoV-2-responsive or tetramer+ T cells had not yet been sequenced, and these experiments were ongoing. The reported TCR clusters were stated to require prospective validation before clinical use. Strongly skewed TRBV/TRBJ gene usage was reported in patients with COVID-19. During active COVID-19 the TRB repertoires were highly clonal, but at recovery diversity and richness rose above the levels seen in healthy donors. A total of 2,331 TCR clusters were exclusive to the recovered cohort, and 31 of those clusters were low-pGen clusters. Blood samples from mildly ill patients during symptoms and early samples from severe cases were scarce. The cohort was considered too small for HLA contributions to COVID-19 susceptibility or severity to be assessed.

TRB repertoires were amplified using about 220-500 ng of genomic DNA isolated from blood. Sequenced on an Illumina MiSeq. Multiplex PCR with BIOMED2 TRB-A/B primer pools was used to amplify TRB rearrangements. Two consecutive PCRs added Illumina-compatible adapters and 7-nucleotide sample barcodes to the amplicons. All library PCRs used Phusion HS II polymerase. Amplicons were gel-purified with the NucleoSpin Gel and PCR Clean-up kit, quantified on Qubit, and pooled at 4 nM. The quality of the amplicon pool was checked on an Agilent 2100 Bioanalyzer prior to Illumina next-generation sequencing. On the authors' methods: TRB rearrangements were annotated with MiXCR 3.0.8 using the default MiXCR reference library. Non-productive reads and sequences with fewer than 2 reads were excluded, and each unique CDR3 nucleotide sequence counted as one clone. Clonality, diversity, richness and V-J gene usage were computed in R 3.5.1. TCR clustering by CDR3 similarity used GLIPH2, with generation probabilities calculated by OLGA. Only GLIPH2 clusters with at least four unique TCR clonotypes present in at least three individuals were retained. Clones were called with MiXCR by TCRdb after fastp trimmed the public reads at Q25, and only in-frame beta chains were retained. A single entry per CDR3 protein holds the most common genes and DNA from its merged rows. V and J calls and clone size were set by TCRdb, not the authors. The sample yields 800 to 1,000 distinct CDR3 sequences; 25% to 30% were counted once. The ten top clones hold 25% to 30% of the sample.

The rearranged chain carries TRBV19 and TRBJ2-1; the central 15 bases match TRBD2. This TCR came from a human donor with active COVID-19. Sequenced material: blood. CDR3 reads: CASPPGLAGGNEQFF. At the DNA level, the sequence is TGTGCCAGCCCCCCGGGACTAGCGGGGGGAAATGAGCAGTTCTTC.